Sequencing of this T cell receptor (beta chain) was carried out in a study of identical twins. Findings of the study overall: Zero-insertion analyses might be partly confounded by invariant T cells like MAIT and iNKT.

Unique molecular identifiers were in the cDNA, with template-switch universal primer binding. MiXCR was run by TCRdb on the 5' RACE reads, yielding one entry per CDR3 protein. The sample carries 1.5 million to 2 million distinct CDR3 sequences, about 32% recorded once. Donors were all healthy Caucasians. Regarding this clonotype: The antigen is not known.

The CDR3 has 19 amino acids. CDR1 is SGDLS, CDR2 YYNGEE, per germline. The trim removed 1 base at V and 8 bases at J, leaving 12 bases unmatched. Sequencing was performed on cord blood. J is TRBJ2-1 and V is TRBV9; TRBD2 aligns across 16 bases. This sequence was found in a newborn girl in good health. The CDR3 sequence: CASSVSPGLAGGRVDEQFF. CDR3 bases: TGTGCCAGCAGCGTATCTCCGGGACTAGCGGGAGGGAGAGTTGATGAGCAGTTCTTC.